The 4 T cell receptor beta chains in this list originate from one sample, sequenced in a study of early T cells in non-severe SARS-CoV-2 infection. One entry per CDR3 protein results from TCRdb running MiXCR on the 5' RACE reads. Among around 77,000 distinct CDR3 sequences, approximately 5% were seen once, and the ten largest hold approximately 7.4%. Specimen: whole blood, collected at baseline. These receptor sequences come from an adult who was a healthcare worker with PCR-confirmed SARS-CoV-2 infection or an uninfected control (not recorded which).

This clonotype occurred many times. V is TRBV20-1 and J is TRBJ1-1; weak D call: TRBD1 (5 bases). CDR1 is DFQATT and CDR2 is SNEGSKA in the germline V gene (reference sequence). The V gene lost 4 bases and the J gene lost 4 bases, with 10 bases spanning the gap. This CDR3 has 12 amino acids. CDR3 DNA: TGCAGTGCTATGGGCAGGGCCACTGAAGCTTTCTTT. Translating it yields CSAMGRATEAFF.

This clonotype was counted at least ten times. The chain has TRBV7-8 and TRBJ2-7; D unclear. CDR3 size: 11 residues. Germline V gene lookup returns CDR1 SGHVS and CDR2 FQNEAQ. Trimming stripped 3 bases from V and 5 bases from J, with 5 bases between. CDR3 in DNA: TGTGCCAGCAGCTTCACTGACGAGCAGTACTTC. Protein product: CASSFTDEQYF.

In this sample, this clonotype turned up a few times. J is TRBJ1-3 and V is TRBV20-1, with no clear D. The germline V gene has CDR1 DFQATT and CDR2 SNEGSKA (reference sequence). The CDR3 consists of 17 residues. Trimming stripped 5 bases from V and 2 bases from J, with 22 bases between. The CDR3 bases are TGCAGTGCTCAGGCCCGGGCGGACTGGGTTACTGGAAACACCATATATTTT. Its translation: CSAQARADWVTGNTIYF.

This clonotype has ten or more counts. The chain links TRBV30 to TRBJ1-2; no firm D call. The CDR3 sequence is 14 residues long. V was clipped by 0 bases and J by 9 bases, with 17 bases between them. CDR1 GTSNPN and CDR2 SVGIG come from the germline V gene (reference sequence). Written as DNA, the CDR3 is TGTGCCTGGAGTGTATTCCCAGGCGGGTATCGCTACACCTTC. Translation gives CAWSVFPGGYRYTF.